This T cell receptor (beta chain) was identified during a study of T cells in Graves' hyperthyroidism and ophthalmopathy. Study findings and constraints: Most thyroid clonotypes expanded above 0.001 appeared in blood too.

Ophthalmopathy patients showed a Clinical Activity Score of at least 3, NOSPECS grade of at least 4 and duration under 3 months. This clonotype was seen ten or more times. What it binds is not known. Researchers took RNA transcripts and amplified the TCR beta CDR3 regions from them. Using the HTBI primer set, a first-round RT-PCR was run on the TCR CDR3. TCRdb analysed the multiplex PCR reads with MiXCR anew, one entry per CDR3 protein. The sample carries hundreds of thousands of distinct CDR3 sequences, more than 14% recorded once. This CDR3 is built from 13 residues. J gave up 1 base and V 4 bases, and 4 bases lay outside the gene matches. CDR1 and CDR2 (germline): DFQATT, SNEGSKA (reference sequence).

The J gene is TRBJ2-7, the V gene TRBV20-1, with 7 bases identical to TRBD2. The sequencing sample was made of blood. This TCR was recovered from a woman aged 45-59 years with Graves' ophthalmopathy. CDR3 residues: CSANGRGSYEQYF. CDR3 sequence (DNA): TGCAGTGCTAACGGGCGGGGGTCCTACGAGCAGTACTTC.